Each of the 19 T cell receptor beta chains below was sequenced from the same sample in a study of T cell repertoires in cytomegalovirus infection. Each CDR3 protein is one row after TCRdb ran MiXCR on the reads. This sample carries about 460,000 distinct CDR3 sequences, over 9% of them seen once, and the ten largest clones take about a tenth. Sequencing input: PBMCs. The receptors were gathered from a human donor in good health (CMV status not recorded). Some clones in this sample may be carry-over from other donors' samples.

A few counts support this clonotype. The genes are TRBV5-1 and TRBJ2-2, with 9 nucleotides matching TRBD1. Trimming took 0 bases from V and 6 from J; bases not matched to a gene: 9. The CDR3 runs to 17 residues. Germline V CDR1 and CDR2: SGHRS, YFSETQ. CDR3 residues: CASSLEGTGLNAGELFF. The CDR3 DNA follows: TGCGCCAGCAGCTTGGAAGGGACAGGGCTAAACGCCGGGGAGCTGTTTTTT.

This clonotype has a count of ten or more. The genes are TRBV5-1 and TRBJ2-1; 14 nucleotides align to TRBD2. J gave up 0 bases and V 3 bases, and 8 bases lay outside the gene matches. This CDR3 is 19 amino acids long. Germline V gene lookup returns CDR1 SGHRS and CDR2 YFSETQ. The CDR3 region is CASSSGLAGGRSSYNEQFF. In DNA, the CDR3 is TGCGCCAGCAGCTCCGGACTAGCGGGAGGACGAAGCTCCTACAATGAGCAGTTCTTC.

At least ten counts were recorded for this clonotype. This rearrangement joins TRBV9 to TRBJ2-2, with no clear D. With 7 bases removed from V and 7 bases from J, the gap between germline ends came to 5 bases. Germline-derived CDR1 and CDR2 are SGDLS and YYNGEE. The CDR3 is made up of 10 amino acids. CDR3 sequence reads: CASGIGELFF. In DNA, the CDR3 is TGTGCCAGCGGGATCGGGGAGCTGTTTTTT.

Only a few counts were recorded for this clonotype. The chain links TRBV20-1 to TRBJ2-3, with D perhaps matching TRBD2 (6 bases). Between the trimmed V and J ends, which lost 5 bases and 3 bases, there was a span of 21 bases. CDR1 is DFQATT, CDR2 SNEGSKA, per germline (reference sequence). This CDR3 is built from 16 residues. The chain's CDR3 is CSARGLRGVKTDTQYF. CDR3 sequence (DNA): TGCAGTGCTCGAGGACTAAGGGGAGTCAAAACAGATACGCAGTATTTT.

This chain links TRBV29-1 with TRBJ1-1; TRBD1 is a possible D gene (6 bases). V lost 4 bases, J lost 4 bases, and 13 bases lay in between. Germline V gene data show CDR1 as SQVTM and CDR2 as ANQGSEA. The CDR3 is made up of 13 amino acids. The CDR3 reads CSVVGGQGTEAFF. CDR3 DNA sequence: TGCAGCGTTGTGGGGGGGCAAGGCACTGAAGCTTTCTTT. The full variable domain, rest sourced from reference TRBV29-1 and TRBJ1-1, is SAVISQKPSRDICQRGTSLTIQCQVDSQVTMMFWYRQQPGQSLTLIATANQGSEATYESGFVIDKFPISRPNLTFSTLTVSNMSPEDSSIYLCSVVGGQGTEAFFGQGTRLTVV.

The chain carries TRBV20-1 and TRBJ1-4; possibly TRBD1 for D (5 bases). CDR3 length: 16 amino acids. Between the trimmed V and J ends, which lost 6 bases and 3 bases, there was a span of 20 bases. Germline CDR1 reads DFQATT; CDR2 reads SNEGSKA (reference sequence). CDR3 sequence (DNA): TGCAGTGCCCGACGGGGGGGAATGAAAGCTAATGAAAAACTGTTTTTT. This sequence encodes CSARRGGMKANEKLFF.

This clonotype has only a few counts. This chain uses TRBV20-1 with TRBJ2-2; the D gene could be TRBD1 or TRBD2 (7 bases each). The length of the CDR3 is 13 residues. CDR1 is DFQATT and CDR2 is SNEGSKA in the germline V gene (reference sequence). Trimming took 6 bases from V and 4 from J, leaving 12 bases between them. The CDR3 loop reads CSAGRGLTGELFF. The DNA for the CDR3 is TGCAGTGCGGGGAGGGGGCTCACCGGGGAGCTGTTTTTT.

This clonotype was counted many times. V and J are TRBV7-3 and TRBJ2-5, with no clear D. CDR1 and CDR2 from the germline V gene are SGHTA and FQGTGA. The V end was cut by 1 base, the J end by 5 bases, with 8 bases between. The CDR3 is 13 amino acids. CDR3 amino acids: CASSLSVAETQYF. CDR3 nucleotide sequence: TGTGCCAGCAGCTTAAGTGTCGCGGAGACCCAGTACTTC. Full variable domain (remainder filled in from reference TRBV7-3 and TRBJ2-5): GAGVSQTPSNKVTEKGKYVELRCDPISGHTALYWYRQSLGQGPEFLIYFQGTGAADDSGLPNDRFFAVRPEGSVSTLKIQRTERGDSAVYLCASSLSVAETQYFGPGTRLLVL.

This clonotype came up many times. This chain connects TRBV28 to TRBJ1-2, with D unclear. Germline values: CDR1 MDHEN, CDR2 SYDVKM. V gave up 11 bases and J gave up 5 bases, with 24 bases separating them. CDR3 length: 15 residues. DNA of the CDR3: TGTGCCGCCCGGATGGGTGGGCTCCGAGGGTATGGCTACACCTTC. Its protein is CAARMGGLRGYGYTF.

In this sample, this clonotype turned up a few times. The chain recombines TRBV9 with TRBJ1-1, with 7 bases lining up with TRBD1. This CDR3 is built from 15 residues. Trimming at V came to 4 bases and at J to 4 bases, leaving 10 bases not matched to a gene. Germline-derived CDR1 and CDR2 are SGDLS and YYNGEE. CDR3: CASSLRQGGITEAFF. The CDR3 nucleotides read TGTGCCAGCAGCCTACGACAGGGAGGGATCACTGAAGCTTTCTTT.

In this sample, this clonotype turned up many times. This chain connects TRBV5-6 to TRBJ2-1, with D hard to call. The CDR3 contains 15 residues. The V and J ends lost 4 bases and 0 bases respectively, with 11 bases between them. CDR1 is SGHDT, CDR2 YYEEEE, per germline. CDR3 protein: CASSLPQSSYNEQFF. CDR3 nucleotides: TGTGCCAGCAGCCTACCACAGAGCTCCTACAATGAGCAGTTCTTC.

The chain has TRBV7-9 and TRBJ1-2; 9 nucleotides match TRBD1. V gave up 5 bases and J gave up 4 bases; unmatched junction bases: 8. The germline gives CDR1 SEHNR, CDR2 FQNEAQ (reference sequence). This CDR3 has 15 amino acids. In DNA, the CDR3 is TGTGCCAGCAGCCCCCGGACAGGGGTTATCTATGGCTACACCTTC. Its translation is CASSPRTGVIYGYTF. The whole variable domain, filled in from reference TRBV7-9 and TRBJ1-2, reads DTGVSQNPRHKITKRGQNVTFRCDPISEHNRLYWYRQTLGQGPEFLTYFQNEAQLEKSRLLSDRFSAERPKGSFSTLEIQRTEQGDSAMYLCASSPRTGVIYGYTFGSGTRLTVV.

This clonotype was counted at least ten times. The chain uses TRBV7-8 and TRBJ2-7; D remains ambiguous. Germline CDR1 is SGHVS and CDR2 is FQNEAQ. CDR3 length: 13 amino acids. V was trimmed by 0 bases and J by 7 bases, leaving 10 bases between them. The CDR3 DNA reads TGTGCCAGCAGCTTAGCGGTGACGGGTGAGCAGTACTTC. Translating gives CASSLAVTGEQYF.

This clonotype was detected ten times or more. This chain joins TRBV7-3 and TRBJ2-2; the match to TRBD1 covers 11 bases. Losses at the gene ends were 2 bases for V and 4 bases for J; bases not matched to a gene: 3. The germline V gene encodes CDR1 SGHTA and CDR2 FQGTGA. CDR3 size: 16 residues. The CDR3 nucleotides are TGTGCCAGCAGCTTACATGGGACAGGGGGCACCGGGGAGCTGTTTTTT. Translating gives CASSLHGTGGTGELFF.

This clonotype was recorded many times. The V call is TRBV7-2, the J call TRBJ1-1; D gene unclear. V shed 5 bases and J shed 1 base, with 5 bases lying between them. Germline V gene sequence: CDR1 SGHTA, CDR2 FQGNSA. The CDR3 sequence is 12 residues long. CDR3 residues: CASSQKNTEAFF. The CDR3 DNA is TGTGCCAGCAGCCAGAAGAACACTGAAGCTTTCTTT.

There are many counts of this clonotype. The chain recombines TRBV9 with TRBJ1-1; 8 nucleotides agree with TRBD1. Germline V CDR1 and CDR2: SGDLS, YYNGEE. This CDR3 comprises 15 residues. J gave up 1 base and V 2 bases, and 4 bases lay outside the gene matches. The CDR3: CASSVPTGGNTEAFF. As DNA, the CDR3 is TGTGCCAGCAGCGTTCCCACAGGGGGGAACACTGAAGCTTTCTTT.

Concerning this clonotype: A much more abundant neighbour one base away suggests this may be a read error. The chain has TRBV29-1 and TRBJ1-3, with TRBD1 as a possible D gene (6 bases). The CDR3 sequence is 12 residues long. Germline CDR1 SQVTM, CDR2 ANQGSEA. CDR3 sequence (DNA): TGCAGCGCCGGGACATTCGGAAACACCATATGTTTT. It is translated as CSAGTFGNTICF.

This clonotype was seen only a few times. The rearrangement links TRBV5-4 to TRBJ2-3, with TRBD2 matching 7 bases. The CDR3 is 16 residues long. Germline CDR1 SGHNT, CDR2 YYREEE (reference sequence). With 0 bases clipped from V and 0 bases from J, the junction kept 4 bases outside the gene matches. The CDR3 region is CASSLDLAASTDTQYF. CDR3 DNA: TGTGCCAGCAGCTTGGACCTAGCGGCAAGCACAGATACGCAGTATTTT.

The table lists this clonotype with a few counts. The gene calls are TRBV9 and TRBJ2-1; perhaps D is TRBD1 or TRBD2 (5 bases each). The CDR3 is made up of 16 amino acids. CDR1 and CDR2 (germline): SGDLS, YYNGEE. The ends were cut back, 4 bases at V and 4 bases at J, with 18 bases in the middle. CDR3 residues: CASSLQRGQGYNEQFF. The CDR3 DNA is TGTGCCAGCAGCCTACAGAGGGGCCAAGGTTACAATGAGCAGTTCTTC.